Shown below are 30 T cell receptor beta chains from a single sample sequenced in a study of blood T cell repertoires in COVID-19. TCRdb's copy holds only in-frame clones and misses some; the assay was immunoSEQ multiplex PCR. The sample holds over 60,000 clones, approximately 80% seen once. The sequenced material came from peripheral blood. These receptors were taken from an older man with active COVID-19.

The CDR3 DNA sequence: TGTGCCAGTAGGATGGGGCCTCAAGCTTTCTTT. Its translation: CASRMGPQAFF. The chain recombines TRBV19 with TRBJ1-1; D may be TRBD1 (5 bases). Looked up from germline, CDR1 is LNHDA and CDR2 is SQIVND (reference sequence). Trimming removed 6 bases from V and 9 bases from J, with 11 bases in between. The CDR3 consists of 11 residues.

The chain couples TRBV7-2 to TRBJ2-1; D might be TRBD2 (6 bases). Deletions cut 2 bases from V and 9 bases from J, with 11 bases between. The CDR3 spans 13 residues. Germline loops: CDR1 SGHTA, CDR2 FQGNSA. As DNA, the CDR3 is TGTGCCAGCAGCTTATATCTAGCGCTTGAGCAGTTCTTC. Encoded protein: CASSLYLALEQFF.

The chain employs TRBV12-3 or TRBV12-4 and TRBJ1-2, with 8 bases that match TRBD1. CDR3 size: 13 residues. V lost 6 bases to trimming and J lost 2 bases; unmatched junction nucleotides: 2. The CDR3 is CASSRDRNYGYTF. The CDR3 DNA sequence: TGTGCCAGCAGCAGGGACAGGAACTATGGCTACACCTTC.

The chain has TRBV7-6 and TRBJ2-1; perhaps TRBD1 as D (5 bases). The CDR3 runs 18 residues. In germline, CDR1 is SGHVS, CDR2 FNYEAQ. V was shortened by 5 bases and J by 0 bases, with 20 bases between the two germline ends. The CDR3 nucleotides read TGTGCCAGCAGCCAACGCGTGCAGGGAATGAACTCCTACAATGAGCAGTTCTTC. This gives the protein CASSQRVQGMNSYNEQFF.

The chain uses TRBV9 and TRBJ2-1, with TRBD1 matching over 8 bases. Germline V gene lookup returns CDR1 SGDLS and CDR2 YYNGEE. Trimming cost V 3 bases and J 9 bases; bases outside gene matches: 5. This CDR3 is 13 amino acids long. The CDR3 region has the DNA TGTGCCAGCAGCGCCATGGACAGGGCTGAGCAGTTCTTC. Amino acid sequence: CASSAMDRAEQFF.

The J gene is TRBJ2-1, the V gene TRBV2; TRBD2 matches at 8 bases. CDR1 is SNHLY and CDR2 is FYNNEI in the germline V gene. The CDR3 covers 16 residues. J lost 1 base, V lost 4 bases, and 6 bases had no gene match. The DNA of the CDR3 is TGTGCCAGCAGTGTTGCCGGGACTAGGTCCTACAATGAGCAGTTCTTC. It is translated as CASSVAGTRSYNEQFF.

The CDR3 protein is CASSQDSSTGRYGYTF. CDR3 sequence (DNA): TGTGCCAGCAGCCAAGACTCCTCGACAGGGAGGTATGGCTACACCTTC. The V call is TRBV14, the J call TRBJ1-2, with 7 bases lining up with TRBD1. The ends lost 0 bases at V and 5 bases at J; junction bases unmatched: 9. Germline loops: CDR1 SGHDN, CDR2 FVKESK. The CDR3 is 16 amino acids.

The chain joins TRBV5-6 to TRBJ2-7; 9 nucleotides agree with TRBD1. Germline lookup yields CDR1 SGHDT and CDR2 YYEEEE. V was clipped by 4 bases and J by 1 base; unmatched bases: 9. The CDR3 is made up of 16 amino acids. CDR3 in amino acids: CASSQGGTGQSYEQYF. CDR3 nucleotide sequence: TGTGCCAGCAGCCAAGGAGGGACAGGGCAATCCTACGAGCAGTACTTC.

This sequence joins TRBV18 and TRBJ1-6; D call uncertain. Trimming left V 3 bases short and J 12 bases short, with 12 bases between. In germline, CDR1 is KGHSH, CDR2 LQKENI. This CDR3 region has 13 residues. For the CDR3, the DNA is TGTGCCAGCTCACCGGAGGGAATCGGACCCCTCCACTTT. Translating it yields CASSPEGIGPLHF.

The chain has TRBV24-1 and TRBJ2-5; 7 bases map to TRBD1. The CDR3 spans 13 residues. After removal of 6 bases from V and 5 bases from J, the junction contained 5 bases not matched to a gene. In germline, CDR1 is KGHDR, CDR2 SFDVKD. For the CDR3, the DNA is TGTGCCACCAGTACAGGGGTCGAGGAGACCCAGTACTTC. It codes for CATSTGVEETQYF.

This sequence joins TRBV4-1 and TRBJ2-1, with a tentative D call TRBD2 (5 bases). With 2 bases removed from V and 5 bases from J, the gap between germline ends came to 10 bases. Germline lookup yields CDR1 MGHRA and CDR2 YSYEKL. The CDR3 is 14 amino acids. CDR3 protein: CASSQPSGNNEQFF. CDR3 in DNA: TGCGCCAGCAGCCAACCGTCCGGGAACAATGAGCAGTTCTTC.

The rearrangement joins TRBV4-2 to TRBJ2-3; tentatively, D is TRBD1 (5 bases). The CDR3 totals 14 residues. Per germline, CDR1 LGHNA and CDR2 YNFKEQ. Between the trimmed V and J ends, which lost 0 bases and 4 bases, there was a span of 8 bases. The CDR3 is CASSQDQQADTQYF. DNA of the CDR3: TGTGCCAGCAGCCAAGATCAACAGGCAGATACGCAGTATTTT.

This chain links TRBV4-3 with TRBJ2-7, with D tentatively TRBD1 (6 bases). Germline CDR1 and CDR2: LGHNA and YSLEER. The CDR3 covers 14 residues. The germline V and J ends were trimmed by 0 bases and 2 bases, with 8 bases remaining between them. The CDR3 here is CASSQDPGAYEQYF. DNA for the CDR3: TGCGCCAGCAGCCAAGACCCAGGGGCCTACGAGCAGTACTTC.

The J gene is TRBJ2-2, the V gene TRBV19; possibly TRBD1 for D (5 bases). The V and J ends lost 7 bases and 4 bases respectively, with 19 bases between them. From germline, CDR1 is LNHDA and CDR2 SQIVND (reference sequence). The CDR3 sequence is 16 residues long. Here the CDR3 reads CASNPSDKSRTGELFF. CDR3 sequence (DNA): TGTGCCAGTAACCCATCGGACAAAAGCCGCACCGGGGAGCTGTTTTTT.

The chain couples TRBV6-4 to TRBJ2-3; the match to TRBD2 covers 10 bases. The CDR3 runs to 13 residues. J gave up 9 bases and V 5 bases, and 5 bases lay outside the gene matches. Germline V gives CDR1 MRHNA, CDR2 SNTAGT. The CDR3 sequence: CASSQKREGTQYF. The CDR3 DNA reads TGTGCCAGCAGTCAGAAGCGGGAGGGGACGCAGTATTTT.

This chain connects TRBV10-3 to TRBJ1-5, with TRBD1 matching over 11 bases. The V gene end was trimmed by 2 bases and the J gene end by 4 bases; junction bases not matched to a gene: 1. The CDR3 runs 15 residues. The germline V gene has CDR1 ENHRY and CDR2 SYGVKD. CDR3 in amino acids: CAISEGTGGNQPQHF. CDR3 coding DNA: TGTGCCATCAGTGAGGGGACAGGGGGTAATCAGCCCCAGCATTTT.

This clone was observed a few times. CDR3: CASSFIRGSNYNSPLHF. The CDR3 bases are TGTGCCAGCAGCTTCATTCGGGGTTCAAACTATAATTCACCCCTCCACTTT. V usage is TRBV5-8 and J usage is TRBJ1-6; no definite D call. Germline loops: CDR1 SGHTS, CDR2 YDEGEE. The V end was cut by 2 bases, the J end by 3 bases, with 15 bases between. The CDR3 totals 17 residues.

This rearrangement joins TRBV15 to TRBJ2-5; no clear D gene. The CDR3 totals 18 residues. Trimming stripped 0 bases from V and 1 base from J, with 18 bases between. CDR1 and CDR2 from the germline V gene are LNHNV and YYDKDF (reference sequence). CDR3 DNA sequence: TGTGCCACCAGCAGAGATACCCCCACCGCGGTCATCCAAGAGACCCAGTACTTC. Residues: CATSRDTPTAVIQETQYF.

Only one count was recorded for this clone. The chain carries TRBV3-1 (or the pseudogene TRBV3-2) and TRBJ2-1, with 12 bases identical to TRBD2. V shed 4 bases and J 7 bases; nucleotides not matched to a gene: 5. This CDR3 has 15 residues. Looked up from germline, CDR1 is LGHDT and CDR2 is YNNKEL (reference sequence). Written as DNA, the CDR3 is TGTGCCAGCAGCCTGACTAGCGGGAGTAGGAATGAGCAGTTCTTC. As protein: CASSLTSGSRNEQFF.

The V and J genes are TRBV12-3 or TRBV12-4 and TRBJ2-2, with a weak D call TRBD2 (6 bases). The germline V and J ends were trimmed by 6 bases and 13 bases, with 15 bases remaining between them. This CDR3 region has 12 residues. The CDR3 sequence is CASRFDRGGLFF. CDR3 DNA: TGTGCCAGCAGATTTGACCGGGGAGGGCTGTTTTTT.

This chain links TRBV7-3 with TRBJ2-1; D unclear. Trimming stripped 1 base from V and 8 bases from J, with 9 bases between. Germline CDR1 SGHTA, CDR2 FQGTGA. CDR3 length: 13 residues. CDR3 nucleotides: TGTGCCAGCAGCTTAAGTCGAGGTTATGAGCAGTTCTTC. It is translated as CASSLSRGYEQFF.

The CDR3 DNA follows: TGTGCCAGCAGCCCCAAGAGCGGGACGAGCGAGCAGTACTTC. This gives the protein CASSPKSGTSEQYF. The gene calls are TRBV11-3 and TRBJ2-7; 7 nucleotides match TRBD2. The V gene's germline CDR1 is SGHNT and CDR2 YENEEA. The J segment lost 6 bases and the V segment lost 5 bases, leaving 10 bases of the junction unmatched. The CDR3 extends over 14 amino acids.

V and J are TRBV5-1 and TRBJ1-1, with 11 bases lining up with TRBD1. Per the germline V gene, CDR1 is SGHRS and CDR2 is YFSETQ. J lost 6 bases, V lost 2 bases, and 6 bases had no gene match. The CDR3 spans 15 residues. This chain's CDR3 is CASSFAPGQGAEAFF. The CDR3 DNA reads TGCGCCAGCAGCTTTGCGCCGGGACAGGGGGCTGAAGCTTTCTTT.

This clone was observed a few times. The chain couples TRBV27 to TRBJ2-1, with TRBD1 identical over 7 bases. Germline V gene sequence: CDR1 MNHEY, CDR2 SMNVEV (reference sequence). Germline trimming cut 5 bases from V and 1 base from J; bases unmatched to any gene: 20. The CDR3 loop spans 20 amino acids. The CDR3 DNA is TGTGCCAGCAGTAAGCAAGGGGGCACTTTCGGGGAAAATTCCTACAATGAGCAGTTCTTC. It translates to CASSKQGGTFGENSYNEQFF.

This clone has a single count. V is TRBV5-1 and J is TRBJ1-2; tentatively, D is TRBD1 (6 bases). The CDR3 length is 15 residues. Trimming took off 4 bases at V and 8 bases at J, with 21 bases between the two ends. Germline V gene data show CDR1 as SGHRS and CDR2 as YFSETQ. Written as DNA, the CDR3 is TGCGCCAGCAGCGACTCGACTAATACAGGGCGCGGCTACACCTTC. Translated, it gives CASSDSTNTGRGYTF.

There are a few counts of this clone. The rearrangement links TRBV19 to TRBJ2-2; the D gene is possibly TRBD2 (5 bases). Germline loops: CDR1 LNHDA, CDR2 SQIVND (reference sequence). With 0 bases removed from V and 5 bases from J, the gap between germline ends came to 13 bases. CDR3 length: 16 residues. DNA of the CDR3: TGTGCCAGTAGTATAGATGGGAGACTGAGGACCGGGGAGCTGTTTTTT. The encoded protein is CASSIDGRLRTGELFF.

The rearrangement uses TRBV7-2 and TRBJ2-1; TRBD2 is a possible D gene (5 bases). This CDR3 is 14 amino acids long. The germline V gene encodes CDR1 SGHTA and CDR2 FQGNSA. V was clipped by 5 bases and J by 5 bases, with 13 bases between them. The CDR3 sequence: CASSDRTGNNEQFF. The CDR3 nucleotides are TGTGCCAGCAGCGATAGGACTGGCAACAATGAGCAGTTCTTC.

The V call is TRBV2, the J call TRBJ1-6, with D uncertain. Trimming took 8 bases from V and 8 from J, leaving 22 bases between them. This CDR3 contains 16 residues. Germline-derived CDR1 and CDR2 are SNHLY and FYNNEI. The CDR3 sequence: CASSLYSPSLDSPLHF. For the CDR3, the DNA is TGTGCCAGCTCCCTGTATTCACCCAGCCTAGATTCACCCCTCCACTTT.

The chain recombines TRBV19 with TRBJ2-2; a weak D match, TRBD1 (5 bases). This CDR3 has 14 residues. CDR1 and CDR2 (germline): LNHDA, SQIVND (reference sequence). Trimming stripped 7 bases from V and 4 bases from J, with 13 bases between. CDR3 in DNA: TGTGCCAGTATACGTGCAGGGCGCACCGGGGAGCTGTTTTTT. Translated: CASIRAGRTGELFF.

This chain connects TRBV7-8 to TRBJ1-5; 8 bases align to TRBD1. Losses at the gene ends were 2 bases for V and 6 bases for J; bases not matched to a gene: 3. Germline V lookup: CDR1 SGHVS, CDR2 FQNEAQ. The CDR3 is made up of 14 amino acids. The CDR3 protein is CASSLNRGGQPQHF. The CDR3 nucleotides read TGTGCCAGCAGCTTAAACAGGGGGGGTCAGCCCCAGCATTTT.